This TCR beta chain was captured by sequencing in a study of identifying expanded T cells in peripheral blood. V lost 5 bases and J lost 8; bases outside the gene matches: 5. In germline, CDR1 is MDHEN, CDR2 SYDVKM. This CDR3 is built from 14 residues. Assay: immunoSEQ multiplex PCR; the TCRdb copy retains only in-frame clones and omits some. The sample lists 50,000 to 65,000 clones, about nine tenths occurring once. This clone was picked up one time. During the collection period, no donor immune events like infections were recorded. The sequenced material came from blood. The V and J genes are TRBV28 and TRBJ2-1; the match to TRBD2 covers 11 bases. The clonotype comes from a person between 18 and 70 years old in good health. The chain's CDR3 is CASSTSGSSDEQFF. The CDR3 nucleotides read TGTGCCAGCAGTACTAGCGGGAGTAGCGATGAGCAGTTCTTC.